This TCR beta chain derives from a study of cytomegalovirus exposure and HLA in healthy donors. General study findings and limits: A few of the chains that were CMV-associated were confirmed in vitro to be specific for CMV antigens. Sequencing had likely introduced a cluster of highly shared sequence variants as an artifact.

PCR was performed using 60 Vbeta and 13 Jbeta primers. Only in-frame clones appear in the TCRdb table, and some are missing; sequencing was by immunoSEQ multiplex PCR. The profile shows around 180,000 clones, 65% to 80% of them singletons. Of note for this clone: What it recognizes is unknown.

The sequencing sample was made of PBMCs. The source of this sequence is a woman aged 40 to 50 in good health and CMV-seronegative.

The CDR3 DNA is TGTGCCAGCAGCTTAGACAGGGGATTAGGTGGCTACACCTTC. It specifies CASSLDRGLGGYTF. The gene calls are TRBV7-2 and TRBJ1-2; 7 nucleotides align to TRBD1. The CDR3 runs to 14 residues. The germline V gene has CDR1 SGHTA and CDR2 FQGNSA. V was clipped by 1 base and J by 7 bases; unmatched bases: 6.